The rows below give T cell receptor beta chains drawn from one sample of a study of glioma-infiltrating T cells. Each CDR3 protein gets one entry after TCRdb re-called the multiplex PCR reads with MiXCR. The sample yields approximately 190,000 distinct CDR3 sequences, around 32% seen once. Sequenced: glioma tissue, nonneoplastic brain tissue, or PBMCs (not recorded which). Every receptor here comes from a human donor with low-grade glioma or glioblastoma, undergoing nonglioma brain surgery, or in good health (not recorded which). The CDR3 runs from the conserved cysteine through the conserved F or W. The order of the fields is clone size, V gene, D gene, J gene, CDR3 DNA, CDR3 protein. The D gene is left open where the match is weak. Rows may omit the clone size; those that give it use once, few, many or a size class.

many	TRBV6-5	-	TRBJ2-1	TGTGCCAGCAGTTACGGTCGGGGGGCGGCTGAGCAGTTCTTC	CASSYGRGAAEQFF
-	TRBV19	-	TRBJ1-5	TGTGCCAGTAGTATATCAGGAGGGATATATCAGCCCCAGCATTTT	CASSISGGIYQPQHF
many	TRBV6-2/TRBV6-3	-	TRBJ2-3	TGTGCCAGCAGTTCAGTTCTTGGGGATACGCAGTATTTT	CASSSVLGDTQYF
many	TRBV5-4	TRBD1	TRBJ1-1	TGTGCCAGCACCCGGCAGGGGGCCATGAGCACTGAAGCTTTCTTT	CASTRQGAMSTEAFF
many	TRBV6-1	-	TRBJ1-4	TGTGCCAGCAGTGAATCGGGACTTTCTGAAAAACTGTTTTTT	CASSESGLSEKLFF
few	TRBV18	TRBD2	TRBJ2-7	TGTGCCAGCTCACCATCCATGGCGGGAGTGCGGGAGCAGTACTTC	CASSPSMAGVREQYF
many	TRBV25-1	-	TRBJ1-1	TGTGCCAGCAGCTCCCCCCGCGCAGAGAAGAACACTGAAGCTTTCTTT	CASSSPRAEKNTEAFF
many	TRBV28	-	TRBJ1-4	TGTGCCAGCAGTTTCGGAGGGGCAACTAATGAAAAACTGTTTTTT	CASSFGGATNEKLFF
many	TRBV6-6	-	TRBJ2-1	TGTGCCAGCAGTTACTCGAAGTCTGGCAGCTCCTACAATGAGCAGTTCTTC	CASSYSKSGSSYNEQFF
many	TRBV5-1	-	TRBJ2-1	TGCGCCAGCAGCTTATCGCCTAGCAACGATGAGCAGTTCTTC	CASSLSPSNDEQFF
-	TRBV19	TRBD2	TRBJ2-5	TGTGCCAGTAGTATAGCTGCTAGCGGGAGGTTCTATGAGCAGTACTTC	CASSIAASGRFYEQYF
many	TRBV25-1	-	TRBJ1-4	TGTGCCAGCAGTGGGCTTGGGGGGAGCGGTAATGAAAAACTGTTTTTT	CASSGLGGSGNEKLFF
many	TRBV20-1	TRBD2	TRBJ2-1	TGCAGTGGTACCGCGGAACCACCGGGACTAGTCCCCCTCAAGCAGTTCTTC	CSGTAEPPGLVPLKQFF
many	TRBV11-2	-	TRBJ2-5	TGTGCCAGCAGCCCACGGGAGACCCAGTACTTC	CASSPRETQYF
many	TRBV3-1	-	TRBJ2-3	TGTGCCAGCAGCCAAGCAGATACGCAGTATTTT	CASSQADTQYF
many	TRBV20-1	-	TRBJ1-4	TGCAGTGCTCCCACACGTACGGCGGCTAATGAAAAACTGTTTTTT	CSAPTRTAANEKLFF
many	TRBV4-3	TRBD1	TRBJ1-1	TGCGCCAGCAGCCAGGGCGGGTGGACAGGGCCGGAGGGTACTGAAGCTTTCTTT	CASSQGGWTGPEGTEAFF
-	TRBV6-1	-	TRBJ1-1	TGTGCCAGCATCCCCAAGGGGGGGAGGTATGAAGCTTTCTTT	CASIPKGGRYEAFF
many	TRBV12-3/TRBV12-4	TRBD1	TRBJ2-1	TGTGCCACCGGGACAGGGGTGTATGAGCAGTTCTTC	CATGTGVYEQFF
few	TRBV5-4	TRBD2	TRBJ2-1	TGTGCCAGCAGCCCCGCTAGCGGGAGCCGCAATGAGCAGTTCTTC	CASSPASGSRNEQFF
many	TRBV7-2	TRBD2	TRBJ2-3	TGTGCCAGCAGCTTAGTTGGGACTAGCGGTAGCACAGATACGCAGTATTTT	CASSLVGTSGSTDTQYF
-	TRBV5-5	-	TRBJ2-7	TGTGCCAGCAGCAGGACAGCCTACGAGCAGTACTTC	CASSRTAYEQYF
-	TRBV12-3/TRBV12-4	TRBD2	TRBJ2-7	TGTGCCAGCAGTTTTCTAGCGGGGGAGGTAGATGAGCAGTACTTC	CASSFLAGEVDEQYF
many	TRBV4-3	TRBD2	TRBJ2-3	TGCGCCAGCAGCCAAGGGACTAGCGGGAGGGACACAGATACGCAGTATTTT	CASSQGTSGRDTDTQYF
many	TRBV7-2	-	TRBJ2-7	TGTGCCAGCAGCTTAGTCGCGCGGACAGCGACCTACGAGCAGTACTTC	CASSLVARTATYEQYF
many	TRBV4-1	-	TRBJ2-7	TGCGCCAGCAGCCAAGTATCTCGGAACGAGCAGTACTTC	CASSQVSRNEQYF
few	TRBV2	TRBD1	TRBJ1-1	TGTGCCAGAAAGATCACCGGGACAGGGCATGAAGCTTTCTTT	CARKITGTGHEAFF
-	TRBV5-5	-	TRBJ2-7	TGTGCCAGCAGCTTGGAGGGAGATGGCTACGAGCAGTACTTC	CASSLEGDGYEQYF
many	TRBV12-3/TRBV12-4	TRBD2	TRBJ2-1	TGTGCCAGCAGGAAAGCGGGAGGGGACAATGAGCAGTTCTTC	CASRKAGGDNEQFF
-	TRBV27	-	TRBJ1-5	TGTGCCAGCGGGGCGGGTATTAGCAATAGGCCCCAGCATTTT	CASGAGISNRPQHF
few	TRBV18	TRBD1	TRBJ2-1	TGTGCCAGCTCACCGGAAACAGGGGTGAACAATGAGCAGTTCTTC	CASSPETGVNNEQFF
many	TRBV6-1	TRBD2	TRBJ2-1	TGTGCCAGCAGAGAAGCGGGAGGGCCCAGCTACAATGAGCAGTTCTTC	CASREAGGPSYNEQFF
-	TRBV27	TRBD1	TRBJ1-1	TGTGCAAGCAACGAAACGGGACAGGGTCTCCCTGAAGCTTTCTTT	CASNETGQGLPEAFF
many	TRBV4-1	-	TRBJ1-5	TGCGCCAGCAGCCAAGGGTATTGGGACAGCAATCAGCCCCAGCATTTT	CASSQGYWDSNQPQHF
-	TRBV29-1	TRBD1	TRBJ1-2	TGCAGCGTAGGAGGGGGCGCCAGGGGCTACACCTTC	CSVGGGARGYTF
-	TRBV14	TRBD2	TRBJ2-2	TGTGCCAGCAGCCAACTTAGCGGGAAGAACACCGGGGAGCTGTTTTTT	CASSQLSGKNTGELFF
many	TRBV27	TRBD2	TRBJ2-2	TGTGCCAGCAGGATTAGCGGGAGGTCCTCCGGGGAGCTGTTTTTT	CASRISGRSSGELFF
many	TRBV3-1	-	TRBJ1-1	TGTGCCAGCAGCCACCTATCCGGTTATGGTGAAGCTTTCTTT	CASSHLSGYGEAFF
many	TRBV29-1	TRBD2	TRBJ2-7	TGCAGCGTCCGTAGTGGCGGGAGCGGAGAGCAGTACTTC	CSVRSGGSGEQYF
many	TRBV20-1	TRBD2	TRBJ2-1	TGCAGTGCTAGAGCGTCGCGGGCTAGCGGGAGTGGGACCTACAATGAGCAGTTCTTC	CSARASRASGSGTYNEQFF
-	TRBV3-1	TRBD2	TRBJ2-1	TGTGCCAGCAGCCCGACTAGCGGGAGTGATTACCATGAGCAGTTCTTC	CASSPTSGSDYHEQFF
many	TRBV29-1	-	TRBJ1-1	TGCAGCGTGATGGGGTTACAGAACACTGAAGCTTTCTTT	CSVMGLQNTEAFF
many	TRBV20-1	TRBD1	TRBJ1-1	TGCAGTGCCCGGACAGGGGGCGTGACTGAAGCTTTCTTT	CSARTGGVTEAFF
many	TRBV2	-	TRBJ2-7	TGTGCCAGCAAGGCGACCTACGAGCAGTACTTC	CASKATYEQYF
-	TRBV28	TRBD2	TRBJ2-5	TGTGCCAGCAGTTCGCAGCCTCTAGCGGGAGGAGGGAAAGAGACCCAGTACTTC	CASSSQPLAGGGKETQYF
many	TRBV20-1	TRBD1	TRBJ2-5	TGCAGTGCTAGGCCGGGACAGATCCAAGAGACCCAGTACTTC	CSARPGQIQETQYF
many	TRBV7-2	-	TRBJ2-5	TGTGCCAGCAGCTTATCGAGCTTTCAAGAGACCCAGTACTTC	CASSLSSFQETQYF
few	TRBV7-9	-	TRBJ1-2	TGTGCCAGCAGCCCAGATCTTCCGGGAGGCTACACCTTC	CASSPDLPGGYTF
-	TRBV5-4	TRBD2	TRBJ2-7	TGTGCCAGCAGCTTAGGGACTAGCGGGACCGCCTACGAGCAGTACTTC	CASSLGTSGTAYEQYF
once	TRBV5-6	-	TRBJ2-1	TGTGCCAGCAGTCAAAAAGGGACCTGGCCCCACAATGAGCAGTTCTTC	CASSQKGTWPHNEQFF
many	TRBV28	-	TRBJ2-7	TGTGCCAGCAGGTTGGGCCTCCCCTACGAGCAGTACTTC	CASRLGLPYEQYF
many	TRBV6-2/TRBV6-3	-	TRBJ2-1	TGTGCCAGCAGCTCTCAGGGGGGTCCCTACAATGAGCAGTTCTTC	CASSSQGGPYNEQFF
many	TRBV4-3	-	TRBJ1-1	TGCGCCAGCAGCCGAAATACGGGGGGCACTGAAGCTTTCTTT	CASSRNTGGTEAFF
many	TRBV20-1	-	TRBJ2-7	TGCAGTGACCTAGAGGAGCAGTACTTC	CSDLEEQYF
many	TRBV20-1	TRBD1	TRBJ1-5	TGCAGTGCTGACACCGACAGGGGTGATCAGCCCCAGCATTTT	CSADTDRGDQPQHF
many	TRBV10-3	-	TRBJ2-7	TGTGCCATCAGTGGATATGGGCGAAACGGATCCTACGAGCAGTACTTC	CAISGYGRNGSYEQYF
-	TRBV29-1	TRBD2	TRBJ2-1	TGCAGCGTTTCAGTCGGGCTAGCGGGCCAGGGTGAGCAGTTCTTC	CSVSVGLAGQGEQFF